The text below deals with one T cell receptor (beta chain). The clone's antigen remains unknown. No clone much larger than this one lies a single base away; base qualities are absent. This entry belongs to a study of T cell responses to AZD1222 COVID-19 vaccine (dated by TCRdb to about 2021). Context from the whole study: AZD1222 recipients whose second dose came at about 4 weeks and those whose second dose came at about 12 weeks were combined into one group, since spike-specific TCR depth and breadth did not differ between the two schedules. Trial participants were enrolled by age into subgroups of 18-55, 56-69 and 70-plus years, and approximately 150, 30 and 60 TCR-sequenced participants, respectively, were included in these subgroups. A total of more than 230 trial participants underwent TCR sequencing, of whom under 220 had received two doses of AZD1222 and 26 had received two doses of the MenACWY control vaccine.

Inclusive of the bounding cysteine and phenylalanine, the CDR3 is 14 residues long. Kept here is only the CDR3 DNA, which spans 42 bases and is read in frame from base 1. Based on the germline V gene (reference sequence), the CDR1 and CDR2 sequences are LGHDT and YNNKEL. V is reduced by 2 bases and J by 4 bases, leaving a spacing of 8 bases between them. According to the study, the label for this sample's time point signals: baseline before first vaccination. Vaccinee samples came from UK trials COV001 and COV002, including a single-blind randomized controlled phase 2/3 trial of AZD1222 (ChAdOx1 nCoV-19) in healthy adults. For TCRbeta chain sequencing, PBMC samples were collected from trial participants at day 0 and at day 28 after the second dose. The CDR3 regions of human TCRbeta chains were analyzed by immunosequencing. The original pipeline was this. Repertoire TCRs were checked for matches against a reference library of SARS-CoV-2-specific TCRs that had been generated using the MIRA antigen-specificity platform. Breadth was defined as the fraction of unique TCRs that were SARS-CoV-2-associated, and depth was defined as the fraction of total T cells that were SARS-CoV-2-associated. Using the MIRA data, each spike-specific TCR was assigned both to the spike region to which the TCR was reactive and to a CD4 or CD8 class. Log10-transformed breadth and depth values were compared by one-way ANOVA with Sidak's multiple comparisons tests. TCRdb re-hosts the immuneACCESS table, in-frame sequences only. Its copies lack some clones; in the studies checked, an unresolved V gene accounts for under half of them, and the cause for the rest is not known. From that table come the V and J calls and clone size; the DNA was used to work out D and trimming. The sample data list around 190,000 clones, and approximately 92% of these were observed just once. The ten largest account for approximately 1.4% of the sample.

Study-level results and caveats: The 56-69-year group was small, and its depth increase did not reach significance, likely because of low power. The vaccine-associated CD4 TCRs covered the entire spike protein, and the dominant responses fell in regions 160-218 and 743-854. No day 14 peak-response samples were available, so repertoires were characterized only after the peak T cell response. Conclusions about previously exposed vaccinees were limited because only six AZD1222 recipients were SARS-CoV-2 seropositive at baseline. Reportedly, close to half of the unique spike-specific TCRs recognized epitopes lying outside the regions that are mutated in the B.1.351 and B.1.1.7 variants. After two AZD1222 doses, spike-specific TCR breadth and depth were significantly higher than at day 0 and than in MenACWY recipients. Most participants were white British and females outnumbered males, and the authors suggested that clonal diversity may have been underestimated.

The sequence links TRBV3-1 (or the pseudogene TRBV3-2) to TRBJ1-4; the D gene cannot be named for sure. The sequencing used peripheral blood, collected on day 0 of AZD1222 vaccination. The receptor comes from an adult in good health. CDR3 reads: CASSQIPLNEKLFF. Here is the DNA: TGTGCCAGCAGCCAAATTCCTCTTAATGAAAAACTGTTTTTT.